The 24 T cell receptor beta chains given below trace back to one sample, sequenced in a study of cytomegalovirus exposure and HLA in healthy donors. Amplification used 60 Vbeta primers and 13 Jbeta primers. The assay was immunoSEQ multiplex PCR, and TCRdb's table has in-frame clones only and misses some. The sample consists of 150,000 to 200,000 clones, approximately 84% of them appearing once. Material: PBMCs. The receptors were gathered from a woman aged 40 to 50 in good health and CMV-seropositive.

The J gene is TRBJ2-7, the V gene TRBV27, with 9 bases aligning to TRBD1. This CDR3 contains 14 residues. J lost 2 bases, V lost 8 bases, and 7 bases had no gene match. The germline CDR1 and CDR2 sequences are MNHEY and SMNVEV (reference sequence). The CDR3 nucleotides are TGTGCCAGCGGCCGACAGGGGGAGACCTACGAGCAGTACTTC. Its protein product is CASGRQGETYEQYF.

This rearrangement joins TRBV5-6 to TRBJ1-1; D might be TRBD1 (6 bases). The germline CDR1 and CDR2 sequences are SGHDT and YYEEEE. The CDR3 loop spans 15 amino acids. Trimming stripped 2 bases from V and 1 base from J, with 12 bases between. CDR3 amino acids: CASSFWGGQNTEAFF. The CDR3 region has the DNA TGTGCCAGCAGCTTTTGGGGGGGGCAGAACACTGAAGCTTTCTTT.

The chain combines TRBV5-8 with TRBJ2-6, with D unresolved. There are 16 residues in the CDR3. CDR1 and CDR2 (germline): SGHTS, YDEGEE. V lost 1 base to trimming and J lost 0 bases, with 8 bases between them. The CDR3 protein is CASSLFRSSGANVLTF. The CDR3, as DNA: TGTGCCAGCAGCTTGTTCCGGAGCTCTGGGGCCAACGTCCTGACTTTC.

The J gene is TRBJ1-2, the V gene TRBV10-2, with TRBD1 as a possible D gene (6 bases). The V gene's germline CDR1 is WSHSY and CDR2 SAAADI. CDR3 length equals 16 residues. The V gene lost 3 bases and the J gene lost 4 bases, with 18 bases spanning the gap. DNA for the CDR3: TGCGCCAGCAGTGATAGGGCCCAGGGGTGGGCCTATGGCTACACCTTC. Translating it yields CASSDRAQGWAYGYTF.

The rearrangement links TRBV6-6 to TRBJ2-5; tentative D call: TRBD2 (5 bases). The J call may be in error: the DNA end matches TRBJ2-7 better. CDR1 is MNHNY and CDR2 is SVGAGI in the germline V gene (reference sequence). The CDR3 is 12 amino acids. The CDR3 here is CASGRLTHEQYF. The CDR3 region has the DNA TGTGCCAGCGGAAGACTAACACACGAGCAGTACTTC.

The rearrangement joins TRBV19 to TRBJ1-5; possibly TRBD1 for D (5 bases). This CDR3 region has 13 residues. Germline V gene data show CDR1 as LNHDA and CDR2 as SQIVND (reference sequence). Trimming removed 10 bases at V and 5 bases at J, with 15 bases between. The DNA of the CDR3 is TGTGCCACCGCAGGGTTAGAGGATCAGCCCCAGCATTTT. Translation: CATAGLEDQPQHF. Using reference TRBV19 and TRBJ1-5 for the parts outside the CDR3, the full variable domain is DGGITQSPKYLFRKEGQNVTLSCEQNLNHDAMYWYRQDPGQGLRLIYYSQIVNDFQKGDIAEGYSVSREKKESFPLTVTSAQKNPTAFYLCATAGLEDQPQHFGDGTRLSIL.

The rearrangement uses TRBV9 and TRBJ2-5; TRBD1 is a possible D gene (6 bases). V dropped 3 bases and J dropped 2 bases, with 20 bases sitting between them. The germline V gene has CDR1 SGDLS and CDR2 YYNGEE. This CDR3 is 17 amino acids long. CDR3 sequence: CASSELGHPALQETQYF. The CDR3 DNA sequence: TGTGCCAGCAGCGAGCTGGGACACCCGGCCCTACAAGAGACCCAGTACTTC. The variable domain in full, completed from reference TRBV9 and TRBJ2-5, reads DSGVTQTPKHLITATGQRVTLRCSPRSGDLSVYWYQQSLDQGLQFLIQYYNGEERAKGNILERFSAQQFPDLHSELNLSSLELGDSALYFCASSELGHPALQETQYFGPGTRLLVL.

This clone was seen many times. This chain connects TRBV5-1 to TRBJ1-2, with 7 bases matching TRBD1. V was clipped by 2 bases and J by 4 bases; unmatched bases: 5. The CDR3 runs to 14 residues. Germline assignment: CDR1 SGHRS and CDR2 YFSETQ. The CDR3 here is CASSFSGTAYGYTF. The CDR3 DNA reads TGCGCCAGCAGCTTCTCCGGGACAGCCTATGGCTACACCTTC.

The V call is TRBV6-6, the J call TRBJ2-3; D possibly corresponds to TRBD2 (5 bases). The germline V gene encodes CDR1 MNHNY and CDR2 SVGAGI (reference sequence). The length of the CDR3 is 16 residues. Trimming took off 7 bases at V and 3 bases at J, with 20 bases between the two ends. The CDR3 bases are TGTGCCAGCACCGAAGGCTCTAGGAGGAGGACAGATACGCAGTATTTT. Its translation is CASTEGSRRRTDTQYF.

J is TRBJ2-3 and V is TRBV2; 13 bases fit TRBD2. CDR3 length: 15 amino acids. With V trimmed by 6 bases and J by 4 bases, 4 bases remained unmatched. Germline V gene sequence: CDR1 SNHLY, CDR2 FYNNEI. The CDR3 DNA reads as TGTGCCAGCAGGGGGACTAGCGGGGCCTCAGATACGCAGTATTTT. This codes for CASRGTSGASDTQYF.

This clone was observed once. The chain couples TRBV30 to TRBJ2-2; 7 bases are a match to TRBD1. CDR3 length: 15 amino acids. Trimming removed 0 bases from V and 3 bases from J; junction bases left unmatched: 4. Looked up from germline, CDR1 is GTSNPN and CDR2 is SVGIG (reference sequence). CDR3 residues: CAWSVGGSDTGELFF. The CDR3 region has the DNA TGTGCCTGGAGTGTAGGGGGCTCGGACACCGGGGAGCTGTTTTTT.

V and J are TRBV30 and TRBJ1-2; maybe TRBD1 (5 bases). V lost 0 bases and J lost 3, with 14 bases in between. The CDR3 loop spans 15 amino acids. The germline gives CDR1 GTSNPN, CDR2 SVGIG (reference sequence). CDR3 in DNA: TGTGCCTGGAGTGTAATAACAGGCGGATACTATGGCTACACCTTC. Its translation: CAWSVITGGYYGYTF. Based on the CDR3 plus reference TRBV30 and TRBJ1-2, the full variable domain is SQTIHQWPATLVQPVGSPLSLECTVEGTSNPNLYWYRQAAGRGLQLLFYSVGIGQISSEVPQNLSASRPQDRQFILSSKKLLLSDSGFYLCAWSVITGGYYGYTFGSGTRLTVV.

The chain uses TRBV7-9 and TRBJ2-5, with 8 nucleotides matching TRBD2. The CDR3 contains 15 residues. Germline loops: CDR1 SEHNR, CDR2 FQNEAQ (reference sequence). The ends lost 1 base at V and 5 bases at J; junction bases unmatched: 6. CDR3 residues: CASSLDLAGGETQYF. The CDR3 bases are TGTGCCAGCAGCTTAGATTTGGCGGGGGGTGAGACCCAGTACTTC.

This chain links TRBV6-1 with TRBJ1-5; 9 bases fit TRBD1. V shed 6 bases, J shed 2 bases, and the junction held 2 bases outside the gene matches. CDR1 is MNHNS and CDR2 is SASEGT in the germline V gene. This CDR3 region has 14 residues. DNA of the CDR3: TGTGCCAGCAGAGGGACAGGGCGCAATCAGCCCCAGCATTTT. Translating it yields CASRGTGRNQPQHF.

The J gene is TRBJ2-2, the V gene TRBV5-4; TRBD1 is a possible D gene (5 bases). CDR3 size: 14 residues. V was pared by 4 bases and J by 6 bases, with 13 bases between. CDR1 and CDR2 from the germline V gene are SGHNT and YYREEE (reference sequence). CDR3 residues: CASSITDSSGELFF. The DNA of the CDR3 is TGTGCCAGCAGCATAACAGACAGTTCCGGGGAGCTGTTTTTT.

This chain uses TRBV29-1 with TRBJ1-2; a possible D gene is TRBD1 (6 bases). V was trimmed by 7 bases and J by 4 bases, leaving 10 bases between them. This CDR3 is built from 11 residues. Germline-derived CDR1 and CDR2 are SQVTM and ANQGSEA. The CDR3 loop is CSAGDVYGYTF. In DNA form, the CDR3 reads TGCAGCGCAGGGGACGTCTATGGCTACACCTTC.

This chain uses TRBV7-2 with TRBJ2-3; 8 bases match TRBD1. CDR1 is SGHTA, CDR2 FQGNSA, per germline. The CDR3 extends over 16 amino acids. J was trimmed by 4 bases and V by 5 bases; bases with no gene match: 11. The CDR3 sequence: CASSVRSGGDSDTQYF. The DNA of the CDR3 is TGTGCCAGCAGCGTTAGGTCAGGGGGCGATTCAGATACGCAGTATTTT.

The table lists this clone with a few counts. The V call is TRBV19, the J call TRBJ2-7; 10 positions match TRBD1. From germline, CDR1 is LNHDA and CDR2 SQIVND (reference sequence). The CDR3 is made up of 16 amino acids. With V trimmed by 4 bases and J by 1 base, 7 bases remained unmatched. CDR3 amino acids: CASSRHGTGDSYEQYF. In nucleotides, the CDR3 is TGTGCCAGTAGTAGGCACGGGACAGGGGATTCCTACGAGCAGTACTTC.

This chain connects TRBV30 to TRBJ1-1; weak D call: TRBD1 (5 bases). The CDR3 length is 13 residues. With 3 bases removed from V and 0 bases from J, the gap between germline ends came to 8 bases. The germline V gene encodes CDR1 GTSNPN and CDR2 SVGIG (reference sequence). CDR3 DNA sequence: TGTGCCTGGAGAGGGGTTGTGAACACTGAAGCTTTCTTT. Its translation: CAWRGVVNTEAFF.

V gene TRBV7-2 combines with J gene TRBJ2-2, with D unclear. This CDR3 spans 15 amino acids. From germline, CDR1 is SGHTA and CDR2 FQGNSA. The V end lost 1 base, the J end lost 0 bases, and 6 bases lay between the germline ends. The CDR3 loop is CASSLGVANTGELFF. CDR3 nucleotide sequence: TGTGCCAGCAGCTTAGGTGTAGCGAACACCGGGGAGCTGTTTTTT. Complete variable domain (other parts from reference TRBV7-2 and TRBJ2-2): GAGVSQSPSNKVTEKGKDVELRCDPISGHTALYWYRQSLGQGLEFLIYFQGNSAPDKSGLPSDRFSAERTGGSVSTLTIQRTQQEDSAVYLCASSLGVANTGELFFGEGSRLTVL.

Only a few counts were recorded for this clone. The gene calls are TRBV6-4 and TRBJ2-3; D gene ambiguous. This CDR3 has 15 residues. Germline V gene data show CDR1 as MRHNA and CDR2 as SNTAGT. Between the trimmed V and J ends, which lost 3 bases and 6 bases, there was a span of 16 bases. Here the CDR3 DNA reads TGTGCCAGCAGTGAAAAAGGAGAATCGGTCGATACGCAGTATTTT. Its translation: CASSEKGESVDTQYF.

In its sample, this clone was seen a few times. The chain links TRBV5-6 to TRBJ2-1, with D uncertain. The V end lost 2 bases, the J end lost 0 bases, and 9 bases lay between the germline ends. Germline V lookup: CDR1 SGHDT, CDR2 YYEEEE. The CDR3 is 15 amino acids. The CDR3, as DNA: TGTGCCAGCAGCTTCACCGCTAGCTCCTACAATGAGCAGTTCTTC. Its translation is CASSFTASSYNEQFF.

V and J are TRBV5-1 and TRBJ2-3; the match to TRBD2 covers 13 bases. This CDR3 region has 19 residues. CDR1 and CDR2 from the germline V gene are SGHRS and YFSETQ. Trimming cost V 3 bases and J 1 base; bases outside gene matches: 11. DNA for the CDR3: TGCGCCAGCAGCTGGAGGACTAGCGGGGGCCCGGTTGGCACAGATACGCAGTATTTT. It yields the protein CASSWRTSGGPVGTDTQYF.

This clone was counted a single time. The V call is TRBV2, the J call TRBJ1-2, with 8 bases lining up with TRBD1. With V trimmed by 7 bases and J by 3 bases, 7 bases remained unmatched. This CDR3 comprises 14 residues. The germline V gene encodes CDR1 SNHLY and CDR2 FYNNEI. The CDR3 region has the DNA TGTGCCAGCACCTACGGACAGGGACACTATGGCTACACCTTC. It encodes CASTYGQGHYGYTF.